This T cell receptor (beta chain) was profiled in a study of blood T cell repertoires in COVID-19. Across the study: Sites in the United States, Italy and Spain provided acute and convalescent COVID-19 samples. Sample material is recorded as cDNA or gDNA derived from T cells, B-cell-depleted T cells, or PBMCs.

TCRdb's copy holds only in-frame clones and misses some; the assay was immunoSEQ multiplex PCR. The data show 100,000 or so clones, about 90% seen once. The sequence was collected from a woman in her forties or fifties in a cohort sampled during active COVID-19. Material for sequencing was peripheral blood.

The CDR3 region is CASSPSDMGLKTQYF. CDR3 DNA: TGTGCCAGCAGTCCCTCCGATATGGGCCTGAAGACCCAGTACTTC. The rearrangement uses TRBV27 and TRBJ2-5, with no clear D. The CDR3 contains 15 residues. The germline V gene has CDR1 MNHEY and CDR2 SMNVEV (reference sequence). V was cut by 5 bases and J by 6 bases, with 19 bases left in between.